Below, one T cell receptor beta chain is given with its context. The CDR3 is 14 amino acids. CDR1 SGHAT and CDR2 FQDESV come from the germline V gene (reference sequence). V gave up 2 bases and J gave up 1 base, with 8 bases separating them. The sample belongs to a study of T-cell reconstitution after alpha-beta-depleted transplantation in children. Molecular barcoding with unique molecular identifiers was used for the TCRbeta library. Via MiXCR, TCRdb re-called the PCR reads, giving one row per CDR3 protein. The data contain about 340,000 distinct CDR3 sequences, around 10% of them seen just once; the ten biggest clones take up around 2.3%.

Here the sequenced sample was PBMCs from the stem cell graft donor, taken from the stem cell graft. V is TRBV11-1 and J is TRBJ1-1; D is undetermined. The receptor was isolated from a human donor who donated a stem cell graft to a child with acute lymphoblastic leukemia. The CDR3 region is CASSLLGRNTEAFF. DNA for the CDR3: TGTGCCAGCAGCTTACTGGGCAGGAACACTGAAGCTTTCTTT.